The entry that follows covers one T cell receptor (beta chain) sequence. The sample comes from a study of cytomegalovirus exposure and HLA in healthy donors. Study-level information: Of roughly 360 genotyped donors, around 80% grouped in the Caucasian-associated ancestry cluster.

PCR involved 60 Vbeta and 13 Jbeta primers. The data were produced by immunoSEQ multiplex PCR, yet TCRdb's version contains in-frame clones alone and is incomplete. The sample shows roughly 200,000 clones, 65% to 90% of them seen only once. This CDR3 has 16 residues. Germline V gene data show CDR1 as MNHEY and CDR2 as SMNVEV (reference sequence). Losses at the gene ends were 5 bases for V and 4 bases for J; bases not matched to a gene: 6. The receptor was isolated from a woman aged 45-65 years in good health and CMV-seronegative. The chain combines TRBV27 with TRBJ2-3; 13 bases are a match to TRBD2. Material for sequencing was PBMCs. The DNA for the CDR3 is TGTGCCAGCAGTCCCAGACTAGCGGGAGGTTCAGATACGCAGTATTTT. Protein product: CASSPRLAGGSDTQYF.